Detailed here is one T cell receptor (beta chain). Its antigen is not known. This sample is part of a study of shared clonotypes between healthy human individuals. Study-wide points: In contrast to clonotypes shared by all four donors, non-shared clonotypes had lower generation probabilities.

Libraries were prepared by immunoSEQ multiplex PCR; TCRdb keeps only in-frame clonotypes and omits some of them. The sample consists of a few hundred thousand clones, more than 60% of them appearing once. Deletions cut 2 bases from V and 11 bases from J, with 5 bases between. In germline, CDR1 is SGHRS, CDR2 YFSETQ. This CDR3 has 9 residues. The source is a young man in good health. The chain combines TRBV5-1 with TRBJ2-7, with D hard to call. The sample was memory CD4+ T cells sorted from blood. Subset specified: CD45RA-negative fraction. DNA of the CDR3: TGCGCCAGCAGCTTCAACGAGTACTTC. This translates into CASSFNEYF.